Following are 13 T cell receptor beta chains from one sample sequenced in a study of T-cell reconstitution after alpha-beta-depleted transplantation in children. Using unique molecular identifiers, the investigators prepared the TCRbeta library. TCRdb recomputed calls from the PCR reads with MiXCR, one row per CDR3 protein. The sample lists about a million distinct CDR3 sequences, 25% to 30% occurring once. Sequencing was performed on PBMCs, mostly from graft donor cells, taken 360 days after TCRalphabeta/CD19-depleted stem cell transplant. Receptors originate from a boy younger than two who had a stem cell transplant for SCID, so the T cells may come from the graft donor.

The sample holds a few counts of this clonotype. The rearrangement links TRBV4-2 to TRBJ2-5; 8 bases line up with TRBD2. The CDR3 has 16 residues. Germline V gene lookup returns CDR1 LGHNA and CDR2 YNFKEQ. After removal of 0 bases from V and 4 bases from J, the junction contained 7 bases not matched to a gene. Here the CDR3 DNA reads TGTGCCAGCAGCCAAGATGAAGCGGGGGACGGAGAGACCCAGTACTTC. Translation gives CASSQDEAGDGETQYF.

This sequence joins TRBV5-1 and TRBJ2-2; possibly TRBD1 for D (5 bases). Germline values: CDR1 SGHRS, CDR2 YFSETQ. V was shortened by 2 bases and J by 7 bases, with 9 bases between the two germline ends. CDR3 length: 13 residues. CDR3 bases: TGCGCCAGCAGCTTCGCAGGGCACGGGGAGCTGTTTTTT. Amino acids: CASSFAGHGELFF.

This chain links TRBV5-4 with TRBJ2-3, with D perhaps being TRBD1 or TRBD2 (5 bases each). Between the trimmed V and J ends, which lost 4 bases and 1 base, there was a span of 13 bases. Germline V gene lookup returns CDR1 SGHNT and CDR2 YYREEE (reference sequence). CDR3 size: 15 residues. The CDR3 nucleotides are TGTGCCAGCAGCCAGGGACGGGGCGGCACAGATACGCAGTATTTT. Residues: CASSQGRGGTDTQYF. Variable domain in full (rest from reference TRBV5-4 and TRBJ2-3): ETGVTQSPTHLIKTRGQQVTLRCSSQSGHNTVSWYQQALGQGPQFIFQYYREEENGRGNFPPRFSGLQFPNYSSELNVNALELDDSALYLCASSQGRGGTDTQYFGPGTRLTVL.

The chain uses TRBV6-1 and TRBJ2-3, with 12 bases that match TRBD2. V was pared by 5 bases and J by 3 bases, with 6 bases of the junction left unmatched. This CDR3 is built from 16 residues. Germline lookup yields CDR1 MNHNS and CDR2 SASEGT. The CDR3 region is CASSKPSGGATDTQYF. For the CDR3, the DNA is TGTGCCAGCAGTAAACCTAGCGGGGGGGCAACAGATACGCAGTATTTT.

This clonotype was found a few times. The chain joins TRBV29-1 to TRBJ2-1, with 13 bases matching TRBD2. The V segment lost 6 bases and the J segment 4 bases; nucleotides outside the gene matches: 3. The CDR3 totals 14 residues. CDR1 SQVTM and CDR2 ANQGSEA come from the germline V gene. The CDR3 here is CSVELAGGYNEQFF. The CDR3 region has the DNA TGCAGCGTCGAACTAGCGGGGGGGTACAATGAGCAGTTCTTC.

The sample holds a few counts of this clonotype. The chain has TRBV20-1 and TRBJ2-2; 7 positions agree with TRBD2. The germline V gene encodes CDR1 DFQATT and CDR2 SNEGSKA (reference sequence). V lost 7 bases to trimming and J lost 6 bases; unmatched junction nucleotides: 11. The CDR3 loop spans 14 amino acids. The CDR3 here is CSVPRSGVSGELFF. For the CDR3, the DNA is TGCAGTGTCCCGAGGAGCGGGGTATCCGGGGAGCTGTTTTTT.

This clonotype was detected only a few times. J is TRBJ2-1 and V is TRBV6-2 or TRBV6-3; D may be TRBD2 (7 bases). CDR1 and CDR2 from the germline V gene are MNHEY and SVGEGT. V gave up 10 bases and J gave up 7 bases, with 23 bases separating them. The length of the CDR3 is 15 residues. CDR3 sequence reads: CATGSRGGGPNEQFF. The DNA for the CDR3 is TGTGCCACGGGTTCTCGTGGCGGGGGCCCAAATGAGCAGTTCTTC.

This clonotype was found once. The rearrangement links TRBV6-4 to TRBJ2-3; D is unclear. This CDR3 has 12 amino acids. V was pared by 3 bases and J by 8 bases, with 9 bases between. Germline CDR1 reads MRHNA; CDR2 reads SNTAGT. The CDR3 sequence: CASSDRMGTQYF. The CDR3 DNA reads as TGTGCCAGCAGTGATCGCATGGGTACGCAGTATTTT.

This clonotype was observed a few times. The chain links TRBV9 to TRBJ1-2; D gene ambiguous. Per germline, CDR1 SGDLS and CDR2 YYNGEE. CDR3 length: 15 residues. V was shortened by 4 bases and J by 1 base, with 14 bases between the two germline ends. The CDR3 sequence is CASSLNQGYNYGYTF. The CDR3 nucleotides are TGTGCCAGCAGCTTAAACCAAGGCTATAACTATGGCTACACCTTC.

The table lists this clonotype with a few counts. The V and J genes are TRBV4-2 and TRBJ1-1; D may be TRBD1 (6 bases). The CDR3 runs to 15 residues. V was pared by 4 bases and J by 2 bases, with 14 bases between. Germline V gene data show CDR1 as LGHNA and CDR2 as YNFKEQ. Written as DNA, the CDR3 is TGTGCCAGCAGCCCTCAGGGGAGTAGTAACACTGAAGCTTTCTTT. It specifies CASSPQGSSNTEAFF.

This clonotype showed up just a few times. This rearrangement joins TRBV20-1 to TRBJ1-1; 7 bases fit TRBD1. The germline gives CDR1 DFQATT, CDR2 SNEGSKA (reference sequence). Unmatched junction bases numbered 5, after V lost 6 bases and J lost 1 base. The CDR3 has 13 amino acids. CDR3 coding DNA: TGCAGTGCCCTGACAGGGAGGAACACTGAAGCTTTCTTT. Amino acid sequence: CSALTGRNTEAFF.

This clonotype was detected many times. The chain carries TRBV30 and TRBJ1-1; unclear D gene. CDR3 length: 12 amino acids. The germline V gene has CDR1 GTSNPN and CDR2 SVGIG (reference sequence). Trimming took off 3 bases at V and 4 bases at J, with 9 bases between the two ends. The CDR3 is CAWRREGTEAFF. DNA for the CDR3: TGTGCCTGGAGGAGGGAGGGCACTGAAGCTTTCTTT.

This clonotype was detected a few times. The chain links TRBV4-1 to TRBJ1-1; D uncertain. Germline CDR1 and CDR2: MGHRA and YSYEKL. V was clipped by 7 bases and J by 0 bases, with 12 bases between them. This CDR3 region has 14 residues. The CDR3 sequence is CASTGTRMNTEAFF. The CDR3 bases are TGCGCCAGCACAGGTACCCGAATGAACACTGAAGCTTTCTTT.